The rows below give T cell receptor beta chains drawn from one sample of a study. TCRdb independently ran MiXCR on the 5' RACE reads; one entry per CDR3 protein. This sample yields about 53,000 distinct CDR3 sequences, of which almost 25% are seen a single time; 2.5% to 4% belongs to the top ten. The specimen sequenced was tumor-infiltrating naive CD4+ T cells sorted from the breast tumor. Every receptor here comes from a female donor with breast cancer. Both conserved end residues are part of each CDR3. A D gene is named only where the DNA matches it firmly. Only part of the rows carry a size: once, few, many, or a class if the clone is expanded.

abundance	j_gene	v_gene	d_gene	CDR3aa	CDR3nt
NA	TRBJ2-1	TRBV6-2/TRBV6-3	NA	CASSFSRDGEQFF	TGTGCCAGCAGTTTCTCTAGAGACGGTGAGCAGTTCTTC
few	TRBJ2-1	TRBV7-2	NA	CASSLRGLNEQFF	TGTGCCAGCAGCTTACGGGGCCTCAATGAGCAGTTCTTC
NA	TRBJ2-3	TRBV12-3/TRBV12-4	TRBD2	CASTLGLADSTDTQYF	TGTGCCAGCACCTTGGGACTAGCGGATAGCACAGATACGCAGTATTTT
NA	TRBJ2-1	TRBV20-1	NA	CSAIRRPLNEQFF	TGCAGTGCCATACGCAGGCCCCTCAATGAGCAGTTCTTC
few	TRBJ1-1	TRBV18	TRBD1	CASSPRGQGSNTEAFF	TGTGCCAGCTCACCAAGGGGACAGGGTTCGAACACTGAAGCTTTCTTT
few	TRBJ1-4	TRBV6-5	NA	CASSYNGRHWEKLFF	TGTGCCAGCAGTTACAACGGCCGCCACTGGGAAAAACTGTTTTTT
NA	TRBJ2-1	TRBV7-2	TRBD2	CASSPGLAGVSTNEQFF	TGTGCCAGCAGCCCGGGACTAGCGGGAGTTTCGACCAATGAGCAGTTCTTC
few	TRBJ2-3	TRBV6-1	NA	CASSVSGEPTDTQYF	TGTGCCAGCAGTGTGAGCGGTGAACCCACAGATACGCAGTATTTT
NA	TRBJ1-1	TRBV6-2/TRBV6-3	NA	CASRANRNTEAFF	TGTGCCAGCCGAGCGAACAGGAACACTGAAGCTTTCTTT
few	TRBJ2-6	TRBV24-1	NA	CATSGGLSSGANVLTF	TGTGCCACCAGTGGGGGTCTGAGCTCTGGGGCCAACGTCCTGACTTTC
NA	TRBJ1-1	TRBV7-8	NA	CASSLSGSTEAFF	TGTGCCAGCAGCTTATCTGGGAGTACTGAAGCTTTCTTT
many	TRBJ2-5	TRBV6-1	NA	CASSRDGQETQYF	TGTGCCAGCTCCCGGGACGGACAAGAGACCCAGTACTTC
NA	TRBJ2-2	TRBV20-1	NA	CSARPPGTLGGELLF	TGCAGTGCTAGACCCCCCGGGACTCTAGGGGGGGAGCTGCTTTTT
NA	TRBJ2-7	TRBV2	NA	CASSPGSGNYEQYF	TGTGCCAGCAGCCCCGGAAGCGGTAACTACGAGCAGTACTTC
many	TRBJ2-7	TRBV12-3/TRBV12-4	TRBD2	CASSPHPGGEQYF	TGTGCCAGCAGTCCCCATCCGGGGGGCGAGCAGTACTTC
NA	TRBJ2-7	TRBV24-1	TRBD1	CATSDFQGQGAYEQYF	TGTGCCACCAGTGATTTTCAGGGACAGGGGGCCTACGAGCAGTACTTC
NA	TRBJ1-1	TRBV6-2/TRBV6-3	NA	CASSSPMNTEASF	TGTGCCAGCAGTTCCCCAATGAACACTGAAGCTTCCTTT
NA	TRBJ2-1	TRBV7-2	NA	CASSLERGLYNEQFF	TGTGCCAGCAGCTTAGAACGCGGCTTATACAATGAGCAGTTCTTC
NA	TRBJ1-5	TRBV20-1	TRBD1	CSARSGQSSNQPQHF	TGCAGTGCTAGATCGGGACAGTCTTCCAATCAGCCCCAGCATTTT
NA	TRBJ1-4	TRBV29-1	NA	CSVVLGRNEKLFF	TGCAGCGTTGTTCTGGGTCGGAATGAAAAACTGTTTTTT
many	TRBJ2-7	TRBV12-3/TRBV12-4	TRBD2	CASSLAGLVRIYEQYF	TGTGCCAGCAGTTTAGCCGGACTAGTGCGAATCTACGAGCAGTACTTC
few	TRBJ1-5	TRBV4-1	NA	CASSHFTGPQHF	TGCGCCAGCAGCCATTTCACCGGGCCCCAGCATTTT
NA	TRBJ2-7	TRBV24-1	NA	CATSDPNSYEQYF	TGTGCCACCAGTGATCCAAACTCCTACGAGCAGTACTTC
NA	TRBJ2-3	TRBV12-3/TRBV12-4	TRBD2	CASSSSGTSRHTQYF	TGTGCCAGCAGCTCCTCCGGGACTAGCCGACATACGCAGTATTTT
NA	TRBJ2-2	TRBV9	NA	CASSPRSSGELFF	TGTGCCAGCAGCCCACGGAGCTCCGGGGAGCTGTTTTTT
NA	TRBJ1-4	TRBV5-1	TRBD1	CASSATGVAEKLFF	TGCGCCAGCAGCGCGACAGGGGTCGCTGAAAAACTGTTTTTT
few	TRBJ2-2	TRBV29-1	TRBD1	CSVRQGRYTGELFF	TGCAGCGTCCGACAGGGGAGGTACACCGGGGAGCTGTTTTTT
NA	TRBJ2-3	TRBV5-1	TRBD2	CASSLLFGLAGTQAQYF	TGCGCCAGCAGCCTCCTCTTTGGACTAGCGGGAACCCAGGCGCAGTATTTT
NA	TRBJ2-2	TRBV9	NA	CASSVQGHTGELFF	TGTGCCAGCAGCGTACAGGGGCACACCGGGGAGCTGTTTTTT
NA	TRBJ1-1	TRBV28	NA	CASSLLSPPRTEAFF	TGTGCCAGCAGTTTATTGTCGCCCCCGAGGACTGAAGCTTTCTTT
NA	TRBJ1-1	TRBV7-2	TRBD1	CASSSNRGRTEAFF	TGTGCCAGCAGCTCTAACAGGGGGCGGACTGAAGCTTTCTTT
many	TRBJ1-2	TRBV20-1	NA	CSGMRQDGYTF	TGCAGTGGTATGAGACAGGATGGCTACACCTTC
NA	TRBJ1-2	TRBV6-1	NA	CASITQGGNYGYTF	TGTGCCAGCATTACCCAGGGAGGTAACTATGGCTACACCTTC
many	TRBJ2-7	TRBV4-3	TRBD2	CASSQEGTTFYEQYF	TGCGCCAGCAGCCAAGAGGGGACTACTTTCTACGAGCAGTACTTC
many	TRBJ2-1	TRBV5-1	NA	CASSRGDTSLNEQFF	TGCGCCAGCAGCAGGGGGGACACATCCCTCAATGAGCAGTTCTTC
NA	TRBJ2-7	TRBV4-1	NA	CASSQGIFGIPSYEQHF	TGCGCCAGCAGCCAAGGTATTTTCGGAATCCCATCCTACGAGCAGCACTTC
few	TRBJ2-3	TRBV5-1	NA	CASSLGTAPDTDTQYF	TGCGCCAGCAGCTTGGGGACAGCCCCTGACACAGATACGCAGTATTTT
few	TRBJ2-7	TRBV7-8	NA	CASSLGGGPYF	TGTGCCAGCAGCTTAGGCGGTGGGCCGTACTTC
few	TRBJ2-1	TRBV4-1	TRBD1	CASARRTGEGNEQFF	TGCGCCAGCGCAAGGAGGACAGGGGAGGGCAATGAGCAGTTCTTC
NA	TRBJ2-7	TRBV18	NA	CASSPPRASRGVGEQYF	TGTGCCAGCTCACCACCGAGGGCTAGCCGAGGGGTCGGCGAGCAGTACTTC
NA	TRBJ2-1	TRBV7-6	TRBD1	CASSLPSGQGEREQFF	TGTGCCAGCAGCTTACCCTCCGGACAGGGGGAGAGGGAGCAGTTCTTC
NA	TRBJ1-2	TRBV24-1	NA	CATSDLWRDYGYTF	TGTGCCACCAGTGATTTGTGGCGGGACTATGGCTACACCTTC
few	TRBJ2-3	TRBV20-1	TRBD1	CSATPGTGYTDTQYF	TGCAGTGCCACCCCCGGGACAGGGTACACAGATACGCAGTATTTT
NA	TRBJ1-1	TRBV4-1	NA	CASSQDPRTNTEAFF	TGCGCCAGCAGCCAAGATCCACGGACGAACACTGAAGCTTTCTTT